One and the same sample provided the 10 T cell receptor beta chains below, sequenced in a study of cytomegalovirus exposure and HLA in healthy donors. Amplification used 60 Vbeta primers and 13 Jbeta primers. Here immunoSEQ multiplex PCR was the method, and the copy in TCRdb shows in-frame clones only, minus some. Found here are some 140,000 clones, approximately 80% of them singletons; the top ten hold 8.8%. Sequenced input: PBMCs. Receptor source: a woman aged 45-60 years in good health and CMV-seropositive.

This chain connects TRBV4-2 to TRBJ2-7, with 8 bases fitting TRBD2. The CDR3 runs 17 residues. J lost 4 bases, V lost 4 bases, and 15 bases had no gene match. Germline CDR1 reads LGHNA; CDR2 reads YNFKEQ. CDR3 amino acids: CASSLGYGGGEEYEQYF. CDR3 sequence (DNA): TGTGCCAGCAGCCTGGGGTACGGGGGGGGCGAGGAATACGAGCAGTACTTC.

The V call is TRBV4-3, the J call TRBJ2-1, with TRBD2 as a possible D gene (5 bases). Germline V gene lookup returns CDR1 LGHNA and CDR2 YSLEER. V was pared by 4 bases and J by 3 bases, with 7 bases between. The CDR3 contains 13 residues. The CDR3: CASSLAFYNEQFF. In DNA form, the CDR3 reads TGCGCCAGCAGCCTAGCGTTCTACAATGAGCAGTTCTTC.

Note on this clone: At one end, the junction sequence differs from germline, possibly due to a read error. The V call is TRBV6-5, the J call TRBJ1-5; 7 bases are a match to TRBD1. Germline assignment: CDR1 MNHEY and CDR2 SVGAGI. The CDR3 loop spans 12 amino acids. The CDR3 bases are TGTGCCAGCAGACAGGGGAATCAGTCCCAGCATTTT. Residues: CASRQGNQSQHF.

V gene TRBV6-6 combines with J gene TRBJ2-5; D gene unclear. Deletions cut 5 bases from V and 0 bases from J, with 4 bases between. This CDR3 contains 12 residues. Looked up from germline, CDR1 is MNHNY and CDR2 is SVGAGI (reference sequence). CDR3 nucleotide sequence: TGTGCCAGCAGTGACAACCAAGAGACCCAGTACTTC. Amino acids: CASSDNQETQYF.

The rearrangement links TRBV7-9 to TRBJ2-7; tentatively, D is TRBD1 (6 bases). Germline lookup yields CDR1 SEHNR and CDR2 FQNEAQ (reference sequence). The CDR3 totals 13 residues. V lost 5 bases and J lost 8, with 16 bases in between. The DNA of the CDR3 is TGTGCCAGCAGCCAACGGGACACGCCGAAGCAGTACTTC. It specifies CASSQRDTPKQYF.

The chain combines TRBV6-5 with TRBJ2-7; TRBD2 matches at 8 bases. The CDR3 has 13 residues. Unmatched junction bases numbered 9, after V lost 6 bases and J lost 8 bases. Germline V gene sequence: CDR1 MNHEY, CDR2 SVGAGI. The CDR3 region is CASSQAGDRKQYF. CDR3 in DNA: TGTGCCAGCAGCCAAGCGGGAGACCGCAAGCAGTACTTC.

This clone was seen once. V gene TRBV2 combines with J gene TRBJ2-7, with 8 bases identical to TRBD2. V trimming: 7 bases; J trimming: 2 bases; junction bases outside the gene matches: 1. The CDR3 length is 12 residues. Germline lookup yields CDR1 SNHLY and CDR2 FYNNEI. CDR3 DNA sequence: TGTGCCAGCACGGGGGGGGCCTACGAGCAGTACTTC. Its translation is CASTGGAYEQYF.

This chain joins TRBV19 and TRBJ1-1, with 7 bases fitting TRBD1. The V gene's germline CDR1 is LNHDA and CDR2 SQIVND (reference sequence). The CDR3 contains 15 residues. V trimming: 5 bases; J trimming: 5 bases; junction bases outside the gene matches: 11. The CDR3 spells CASSERDREWTEAFF. CDR3 nucleotide sequence: TGTGCCAGTAGTGAAAGAGACAGGGAATGGACTGAAGCTTTCTTT.

The rearrangement links TRBV10-3 to TRBJ1-5; TRBD1 aligns across 10 bases. The J segment lost 3 bases and the V segment lost 6 bases, leaving 5 bases of the junction unmatched. This CDR3 spans 15 amino acids. Germline V gives CDR1 ENHRY, CDR2 SYGVKD. In nucleotides, the CDR3 is TGTGCCATCAGCCGGGGACAGGGGAACAATCAGCCCCAGCATTTT. Amino acids: CAISRGQGNNQPQHF.

This clone showed up just a few times. J is TRBJ1-2 and V is TRBV19; D gene unclear. This CDR3 contains 13 residues. Germline values: CDR1 LNHDA, CDR2 SQIVND (reference sequence). The V end was cut by 5 bases, the J end by 2 bases, with 9 bases between. CDR3 in DNA: TGTGCCAGTAGTCCGTATTCGAACTATGGCTACACCTTC. Amino acid sequence: CASSPYSNYGYTF.